This entry lists 30 T cell receptor beta chains sequenced from one sample in a study of blood T cell repertoires in COVID-19. Sequencing was performed with immunoSEQ multiplex PCR; in TCRdb, only in-frame clones are kept and a portion is missing. The profile shows roughly 200,000 clones, approximately 85% of them singletons. The sequencing input was peripheral blood. These receptors all stem from a human donor with active or convalescent COVID-19. The donor label of this sample is uncertain.

The chain links TRBV24-1 to TRBJ1-5, with 7 nucleotides matching TRBD1. There are 15 residues in the CDR3. CDR1 is KGHDR and CDR2 is SFDVKD in the germline V gene. V lost 4 bases, J lost 5 bases, and 7 bases stayed unmatched. CDR3 nucleotides: TGTGCCACCAGTGAACCGGGACAGTACGATCAGCCCCAGCATTTT. Residues: CATSEPGQYDQPQHF.

This rearrangement joins TRBV15 to TRBJ2-3, with 8 nucleotides matching TRBD2. This CDR3 spans 17 amino acids. V lost 3 bases and J lost 4; bases outside the gene matches: 12. Per the germline V gene, CDR1 is LNHNV and CDR2 is YYDKDF (reference sequence). The CDR3 sequence: CATSSSPAGGVADTQYF. The CDR3 region has the DNA TGTGCCACCAGCAGTTCCCCCGCGGGGGGCGTAGCAGATACGCAGTATTTT.

This sequence joins TRBV23-1 and TRBJ2-2, with D possibly matching TRBD1 (6 bases). TRBV23-1 is noted as an ORF with a role that remains uncertain. This CDR3 is built from 16 residues. Trimming cost V 0 bases and J 2 bases, with 10 bases left between them. This chain's CDR3 is CASSQSKDRNTGELFF. The CDR3, as DNA: TGCGCCAGCAGTCAATCGAAGGACAGAAACACCGGGGAGCTGTTTTTT.

This rearrangement joins TRBV5-1 to TRBJ2-7, with 12 nucleotides matching TRBD2. The CDR3 contains 16 residues. Germline V CDR1 and CDR2: SGHRS, YFSETQ. Germline trimming cut 3 bases from V and 1 base from J; bases unmatched to any gene: 5. CDR3 sequence: CASSWTSGMLSYEQYF. Here the CDR3 DNA reads TGCGCCAGCAGCTGGACTAGCGGGATGTTATCCTACGAGCAGTACTTC.

This CDR3 is CAWTGSGTGELFF. In nucleotides, the CDR3 is TGTGCCTGGACTGGGAGCGGCACCGGGGAGCTGTTTTTT. The V gene is TRBV30, the J gene TRBJ2-2; a weak D match, TRBD2 (5 bases). The V gene's germline CDR1 is GTSNPN and CDR2 SVGIG (reference sequence). Trimming left V 4 bases short and J 4 bases short, with 10 bases between. CDR3 length: 13 residues.

This chain uses TRBV24-1 with TRBJ2-7; D remains ambiguous. In germline, CDR1 is KGHDR, CDR2 SFDVKD. Deletions cut 2 bases from V and 6 bases from J, with 13 bases between. This CDR3 region has 14 residues. CDR3 loop: CATSDSGLLGEQYF. DNA of the CDR3: TGTGCCACCAGTGATTCTGGGCTCCTGGGCGAGCAGTACTTC.

This clone turned up a few times. The chain combines TRBV4-1 with TRBJ2-1; no reliable D call. Looked up from germline, CDR1 is MGHRA and CDR2 is YSYEKL. The CDR3 length is 11 residues. Trimming cost V 0 bases and J 10 bases, with 4 bases left between them. This CDR3 reads CASSQDPEQFF. In DNA, the CDR3 is TGCGCCAGCAGCCAAGATCCAGAGCAGTTCTTC.

The chain links TRBV19 to TRBJ1-1, with 9 bases matching TRBD1. Germline V gene lookup returns CDR1 LNHDA and CDR2 SQIVND (reference sequence). With V trimmed by 9 bases and J by 10 bases, 9 bases remained unmatched. This CDR3 contains 12 residues. The CDR3 bases are TGTGCCAGCCAGGGACAGGGAATTGTAGCTTTCTTT. The encoded protein is CASQGQGIVAFF.

V and J are TRBV4-3 and TRBJ2-7; maybe TRBD2 (7 bases). This CDR3 region has 15 residues. Germline loops: CDR1 LGHNA, CDR2 YSLEER. Trimming took off 0 bases at V and 5 bases at J, with 14 bases between the two ends. CDR3 protein: CASSQDRGGLNEQYF. The CDR3, as DNA: TGCGCCAGCAGCCAAGATAGGGGGGGGCTAAACGAGCAGTACTTC.

In this sample, this clone turned up once. The rearrangement joins TRBV5-1 to TRBJ2-7; D remains ambiguous. There are 17 residues in the CDR3. Germline assignment: CDR1 SGHRS and CDR2 YFSETQ. The V end was cut by 0 bases, the J end by 4 bases, with 20 bases between. CDR3 sequence (DNA): TGCGCCAGCAGCTTGGCCAGATCAGGTATCACCTCTTACGAGCAGTACTTC. It specifies CASSLARSGITSYEQYF.

This clone was counted a few times. The chain joins TRBV29-1 to TRBJ2-1; D is possibly TRBD2 (6 bases). The germline V gene has CDR1 SQVTM and CDR2 ANQGSEA. The V end lost 8 bases, the J end lost 7 bases, and 21 bases lay between the germline ends. This CDR3 comprises 14 residues. DNA for the CDR3: TGCAGCCACTCCGGACTACCCTCTTGGAATGAGCAGTTCTTC. Its protein is CSHSGLPSWNEQFF.

In DNA, the CDR3 is TGCGCCAGCAGCCAAACCGGGACTAGCGGGGGGATATGGCTGTTCTTC. This translates into CASSQTGTSGGIWLFF. The chain couples TRBV4-1 to TRBJ2-1, with 15 bases aligning to TRBD2. V lost 2 bases and J lost 15; bases outside the gene matches: 11. Germline V gene data show CDR1 as MGHRA and CDR2 as YSYEKL. CDR3 size: 16 residues.

This chain connects TRBV5-4 to TRBJ2-7, with a tentative D call TRBD2 (7 bases). Between the trimmed V and J ends, which lost 1 base and 2 bases, there was a span of 10 bases. CDR1 and CDR2 (germline): SGHNT, YYREEE (reference sequence). The CDR3 has 14 residues. The CDR3 sequence is CASSLKGGAYEQYF. The DNA of the CDR3 is TGTGCCAGCAGCTTGAAGGGGGGGGCCTACGAGCAGTACTTC.

This clone was detected only a few times. V and J are TRBV7-3 and TRBJ2-3, with 13 bases lining up with TRBD2. Germline V gives CDR1 SGHTA, CDR2 FQGTGA. With V trimmed by 6 bases and J by 2 bases, 5 bases remained unmatched. The length of the CDR3 is 16 residues. CDR3 in DNA: TGTGCCAGCAGGACCGGGACTAGCGGGGTCACAGATACGCAGTATTTT. Translating it yields CASRTGTSGVTDTQYF. Looking up the rest from reference TRBV7-3 and TRBJ2-3 gives the full variable domain: GAGVSQTPSNKVTEKGKYVELRCDPISGHTALYWYRQSLGQGPEFLIYFQGTGAADDSGLPNDRFFAVRPEGSVSTLKIQRTERGDSAVYLCASRTGTSGVTDTQYFGPGTRLTVL.

The table lists this clone with a count of one. The V gene is TRBV2, the J gene TRBJ2-5, with D tentatively TRBD1 (6 bases). The CDR3 is made up of 16 amino acids. V was shortened by 7 bases and J by 1 base, with 19 bases between the two germline ends. Germline CDR1 and CDR2: SNHLY and FYNNEI. The CDR3 loop is CASTKGTPRSQETQYF. The CDR3 nucleotides read TGTGCCAGCACCAAAGGGACACCGAGGTCCCAAGAGACCCAGTACTTC.

This clone has just a few counts. The rearrangement joins TRBV9 to TRBJ2-2, with D possibly matching TRBD1 (5 bases). The CDR3 covers 14 residues. V was cut by 3 bases and J by 5 bases, with 11 bases left in between. The V gene's germline CDR1 is SGDLS and CDR2 YYNGEE. In DNA form, the CDR3 reads TGTGCCAGCAGCGCGCCCCAGGGAACCGGGGAGCTGTTTTTT. As protein: CASSAPQGTGELFF.

The chain uses TRBV5-1 and TRBJ1-2; 9 nucleotides align to TRBD1. V shed 1 base and J 8 bases; nucleotides not matched to a gene: 9. Germline V gene sequence: CDR1 SGHRS, CDR2 YFSETQ. This CDR3 is 15 amino acids long. The CDR3 DNA reads TGCGCCAGCAGCTTGACCCTGGACAGGGGAGGGGGCTACACCTTC. Its protein is CASSLTLDRGGGYTF.

The genes are TRBV2 and TRBJ1-1, with 8 positions matching TRBD1. V dropped 8 bases and J dropped 3; count of bases not matched to a gene: 14. The CDR3 runs 16 residues. CDR1 and CDR2 from the germline V gene are SNHLY and FYNNEI. DNA of the CDR3: TGTGCCAGCGTTGGGGGACGGACAGGGAAAGACACTGAAGCTTTCTTT. Encoded protein: CASVGGRTGKDTEAFF.

This CDR3 reads CASSLGREGSDIQYF. The DNA of the CDR3 is TGCGCCAGCAGCTTGGGGCGGGAGGGGTCGGACATTCAGTACTTC. The V call is TRBV5-1, the J call TRBJ2-4; 9 bases line up with TRBD2. The germline V gene encodes CDR1 SGHRS and CDR2 YFSETQ. CDR3 length: 15 amino acids. V shed 0 bases and J 8 bases; nucleotides not matched to a gene: 6.

The chain combines TRBV9 with TRBJ1-5; D might be TRBD1 (5 bases). The V gene's germline CDR1 is SGDLS and CDR2 YYNGEE. This CDR3 spans 13 amino acids. The V end lost 4 bases, the J end lost 3 bases, and 8 bases lay between the germline ends. This CDR3 reads CASSPGHNQPQHF. For the CDR3, the DNA is TGTGCCAGCAGCCCTGGACACAATCAGCCCCAGCATTTT.

The chain combines TRBV5-4 with TRBJ2-1; 9 bases fit TRBD2. This CDR3 spans 17 amino acids. Germline values: CDR1 SGHNT, CDR2 YYREEE (reference sequence). The ends lost 2 bases at V and 7 bases at J; junction bases unmatched: 13. The CDR3 here is CASSFAQLAGRVNEQFF. The CDR3 region has the DNA TGTGCCAGCAGCTTCGCCCAGCTAGCGGGAAGGGTGAATGAGCAGTTCTTC.

This clone has just one count. The genes are TRBV27 and TRBJ2-1, with TRBD2 matching over 8 bases. J lost 10 bases, V lost 2 bases, and 10 bases had no gene match. Per germline, CDR1 MNHEY and CDR2 SMNVEV (reference sequence). This CDR3 comprises 15 residues. As DNA, the CDR3 is TGTGCCAGCAGTTTAAAAGCGGGAGTGGATCTCGAGCAGTTCTTC. This gives the protein CASSLKAGVDLEQFF.

The chain carries TRBV27 and TRBJ2-1, with 8 bases lining up with TRBD1. The ends lost 2 bases at V and 10 bases at J; junction bases unmatched: 10. The germline V gene encodes CDR1 MNHEY and CDR2 SMNVEV (reference sequence). This CDR3 is built from 15 residues. The DNA of the CDR3 is TGTGCCAGCAGTTTACCCCCGGCAGGGGGCAGGGAGCAGTTCTTC. It is translated as CASSLPPAGGREQFF.

This sequence joins TRBV2 and TRBJ1-1; 8 bases fit TRBD1. CDR3 length: 15 residues. Germline CDR1 reads SNHLY; CDR2 reads FYNNEI. V lost 8 bases to trimming and J lost 3 bases; unmatched junction nucleotides: 11. The CDR3 here is CASGRSGGSDTEAFF. The CDR3 region has the DNA TGTGCCAGCGGAAGATCAGGGGGCTCGGACACTGAAGCTTTCTTT. The full variable domain, rest sourced from reference TRBV2 and TRBJ1-1, is EPEVTQTPSHQVTQMGQEVILRCVPISNHLYFYWYRQILGQKVEFLVSFYNNEISEKSEIFDDQFSVERPDGSNFTLKIRSTKLEDSAMYFCASGRSGGSDTEAFFGQGTRLTVV.

The V and J genes are TRBV19 and TRBJ1-5; D not certain. The V end lost 9 bases, the J end lost 2 bases, and 20 bases lay between the germline ends. The germline V gene encodes CDR1 LNHDA and CDR2 SQIVND (reference sequence). The CDR3 runs to 16 residues. CDR3 nucleotides: TGTGCCAGCAAAGAGGGTTGGGCAGTAGGCAATCAGCCCCAGCATTTT. Its translation: CASKEGWAVGNQPQHF. The whole variable domain, filled in from reference TRBV19 and TRBJ1-5, reads DGGITQSPKYLFRKEGQNVTLSCEQNLNHDAMYWYRQDPGQGLRLIYYSQIVNDFQKGDIAEGYSVSREKKESFPLTVTSAQKNPTAFYLCASKEGWAVGNQPQHFGDGTRLSIL.

V gene TRBV5-1 combines with J gene TRBJ2-5, with D unresolved. The CDR3 extends over 12 amino acids. The germline CDR1 and CDR2 sequences are SGHRS and YFSETQ. V was pared by 2 bases and J by 1 base, with 3 bases between. The CDR3 here is CASSFSQETQYF. The CDR3 nucleotides are TGCGCCAGCAGCTTCAGCCAAGAGACCCAGTACTTC.

V gene TRBV6-1 combines with J gene TRBJ1-2; D call uncertain. The CDR3 consists of 14 residues. Germline V gene sequence: CDR1 MNHNS, CDR2 SASEGT. The germline V and J ends were trimmed by 2 bases and 6 bases, with 13 bases remaining between them. CDR3 loop: CASSETRISDGYTF. Here the CDR3 DNA reads TGTGCCAGCAGTGAAACCAGGATTTCGGATGGCTACACCTTC.

The chain carries TRBV27 and TRBJ1-6; TRBD1 matches at 9 bases. The CDR3 consists of 13 residues. Trimming at V came to 6 bases and at J to 8 bases, leaving 2 bases not matched to a gene. The V gene's germline CDR1 is MNHEY and CDR2 SMNVEV (reference sequence). The CDR3 here is CASRTGGDSPLHF. CDR3 coding DNA: TGTGCCAGCAGGACAGGGGGGGATTCACCCCTCCACTTT.

The chain carries TRBV5-1 and TRBJ2-1; 9 positions agree with TRBD2. Unmatched junction bases numbered 14, after V lost 5 bases and J lost 2 bases. Germline loops: CDR1 SGHRS, CDR2 YFSETQ. This CDR3 is 18 amino acids long. The CDR3 DNA reads as TGCGCCAGCAGACTGGGAAAAACAGCGGGAGGTACCTACAATGAGCAGTTCTTC. The encoded protein is CASRLGKTAGGTYNEQFF. The full variable domain, with the rest looked up from reference TRBV5-1 and TRBJ2-1, is KAGVTQTPRYLIKTRGQQVTLSCSPISGHRSVSWYQQTPGQGLQFLFEYFSETQRNKGNFPGRFSGRQFSNSRSEMNVSTLELGDSALYLCASRLGKTAGGTYNEQFFGPGTRLTVL.

The chain combines TRBV23-1 with TRBJ2-1; possible D gene TRBD1, 5 bases. TRBV23-1 is annotated as an ORF whose role is uncertain. V gave up 0 bases and J gave up 1 base, with 22 bases separating them. The CDR3 has 20 amino acids. This CDR3 is CASSQSRQGLFFKSYNEQFF. The DNA for the CDR3 is TGCGCCAGCAGTCAATCGCGGCAGGGATTGTTTTTTAAGTCCTACAATGAGCAGTTCTTC.